The 8 T cell receptor beta chains below come from one sample, sequenced in a study of blood T cells in healthy people across ages. A second PCR, run for roughly 7 to 12 cycles, used a sample-barcoded 5' primer plus a J-beta primer mix. TCRdb redid the calling of the 5' RACE reads with MiXCR, one entry per CDR3 protein. The table includes 2 million or so distinct CDR3 sequences, just under 50% detected once. The sequenced material came from blood. The receptors stem from a middle-aged woman in good health.

In the case of this clonotype: A junction boundary mismatches the germline segment, possibly from a read error. The rearrangement links TRBV6-5 to TRBJ1-2, with D possibly matching TRBD1 (5 bases). CDR3 length: 14 residues. The germline V gene has CDR1 MNHEY and CDR2 SVGAGI. The DNA for the CDR3 is TGTGCCAGCAGGAACGCCGGGGACGGCTATAGCTACACCTTC. As protein: CASRNAGDGYSYTF.

V is TRBV20-1 and J is TRBJ2-1; TRBD2 matches at 15 bases. The last part of the DNA fits TRBJ2-7 better; the J call may be wrong. This CDR3 has 19 amino acids. Germline CDR1 reads DFQATT; CDR2 reads SNEGSKA (reference sequence). The CDR3 nucleotides read TGCAGTGCTACAGGGACTAGCGGGGGGTCTCGAAGCTCCTACAATGAGCAGTACTTC. Translating gives CSATGTSGGSRSSYNEQYF.

The chain is built from TRBV20-1 and TRBJ2-7; 7 bases agree with TRBD2. CDR3 size: 16 residues. Losses at the gene ends were 3 bases for V and 7 bases for J; bases not matched to a gene: 18. The V gene's germline CDR1 is DFQATT and CDR2 SNEGSKA (reference sequence). CDR3 region: CSARPLGAGENNEQYF. DNA of the CDR3: TGCAGTGCTAGGCCTCTCGGGGCGGGGGAGAACAATGAGCAGTACTTC.

This clonotype was found once. J is TRBJ2-1 and V is TRBV2, with TRBD1 as a possible D gene (6 bases). Germline CDR1 is SNHLY and CDR2 is FYNNEI. V lost 3 bases and J 0 bases, leaving 18 bases between the germline ends. The CDR3 spans 18 residues. The CDR3 coding sequence is TGTGCCAGCAGTGACTTGGGCAGGGGATACGACTCCTACAATGAGCAGTTCTTC. This codes for CASSDLGRGYDSYNEQFF.

This chain uses TRBV27 with TRBJ2-7; 8 positions match TRBD1. This CDR3 comprises 15 residues. Germline V lookup: CDR1 MNHEY, CDR2 SMNVEV (reference sequence). V was clipped by 3 bases and J by 3 bases; unmatched bases: 7. CDR3 amino acids: CASSFSGTGIYEQYF. In DNA form, the CDR3 reads TGTGCCAGCAGTTTTTCCGGGACAGGTATCTACGAGCAGTACTTC.

The CDR3 DNA is TGCAGTGCTAGCGATGTTGATGGAAGCTCCTACGAGCAGTACTTC. Its translation is CSASDVDGSSYEQYF. J is TRBJ2-7 and V is TRBV20-1; D ambiguous. This CDR3 has 15 amino acids. Germline V lookup: CDR1 DFQATT, CDR2 SNEGSKA (reference sequence). Trimming stripped 3 bases from V and 0 bases from J, with 15 bases between.

Only a few counts were recorded for this clonotype. The V and J genes are TRBV14 and TRBJ2-7; a possible D gene is TRBD2 (6 bases). V was trimmed by 0 bases and J by 0 bases, leaving 15 bases between them. Germline lookup yields CDR1 SGHDN and CDR2 FVKESK. The CDR3 sequence is 17 residues long. As DNA, the CDR3 is TGTGCCAGCAGCCAAGATCGTTGGGGACTTGGCTCCTACGAGCAGTACTTC. Its translation: CASSQDRWGLGSYEQYF.

CDR3 protein: CSARAPGANSPLHF. The DNA for the CDR3 is TGCAGTGCTAGAGCGCCAGGGGCCAATTCACCCCTCCACTTT. This sequence joins TRBV20-1 and TRBJ1-6; D may be TRBD1 (6 bases). The V end was cut by 1 base, the J end by 7 bases, with 11 bases between. CDR1 and CDR2 from the germline V gene are DFQATT and SNEGSKA (reference sequence). This CDR3 has 14 residues.